This TCR beta chain was retrieved from a study of neurological immune-mediated disorders (dated by TCRdb to between 2019 and 2020). About the study as a whole: Peripheral blood TCR-beta repertoires from HTLV-I-associated myelopathy (HAM/TSP) patients, multiple sclerosis patients and healthy controls were compared by UMI-based sequencing. The cohort included 60 to 75 subjects: roughly 14 with HAM/TSP, about 34 with multiple sclerosis, and around 20 healthy controls. The approximately 110 TCR-beta libraries covered PBMC samples along with longitudinal samples, technical triplicates, and paired sorted CD4+ and CD8+ T-cell subsets. Results and caveats for the whole study, not just this receptor: TCR clonal expansion was highest in HAM/TSP patients and lowest in MS patients, with MS patients falling below even healthy controls. No identical CDR3 amino acid sequences were shared among expanded clones across subjects, suggesting private TCR-beta repertoires in all groups.

cDNA was synthesized by template-switch 5'RACE using a primer carrying a 10-nucleotide random unique molecular identifier by which each TCR transcript was tagged. Each sequencing run produced over 200 million TCR-beta sequences covering 15-18 subjects. The RNeasy kit was used for extraction of total RNA. The KAPA Real-time Library Amplification kit was used to amplify TCR-beta VDJ regions with primers for the TCR constant region and the 5'RACE anchor. A first PCR added sample indexes and Illumina adaptors, and a second PCR then raised library yield. After Ampure bead purification, the roughly 650 bp TCR product was size-selected on a 2% E-gel SizeSelection system. Before pooling, library quality was assessed on a Bioanalyzer, concentration was determined with Qubit, and library quantification was performed with the Kapa Library Quantification kit. An Illumina HiSeq 2500 sequenced the libraries paired-end 2 x 150 bp. To increase sequence diversity, roughly 24-31% phiX was spiked into each library pool. Concerning the study's data processing: The UMI-based MiGEC pipeline processed quality-filtered reads and removed over 75% of raw TCR sequences during error correction. IMGT germline references were used for alignment of VDJ genes, and clonotypes were defined by a unique CDR3 amino acid sequence together with V-J genes. Clonal expansion, Shannon diversity and CDR3 relatedness (CalcPairwiseDistances, ClusterSamples) were evaluated with VDJtools, and phylogenetic trees were built with CLCbio workbench. Using coefficient-of-variation modelling across technical triplicates, the study counted a clone as expanded if it had at least 8 unique UMIs. TCRdb's own reprocessing of the public reads used fastp at Q25 and MiXCR and kept productive beta chains. One record per CDR3 amino acid sequence lists the most common genes and DNA. These V and J calls derive from TCRdb rather than the authors' analysis. This sample comprises some 79,000 distinct CDR3 sequences, 13% to 15% of them detected only once. Jointly, the top ten make up 6.5% to 8% of the sample.

For this chain, trimming is 4 bases at the V end and 6 bases at the J end, and the number of junction bases without a gene match is 13. Via the germline V gene, CDR1 is MNHEY and CDR2 SVGAGI. Taken from cysteine to phenylalanine, the CDR3 has 16 residues. The sequence is cut down to CDR3 DNA, 48 bases in frame from base 1. Many counts were recorded for this clonotype. What antigen it recognizes has not been identified. Base-call qualities are not available, and no considerably larger clone is one nucleotide away. The healthy controls were volunteers from a blood bank in Maryland, USA. For the unsorted PBMC libraries, 2 million PBMCs were stored in RNAlater at -80 degrees C until RNA extraction and were used to generate the libraries. Peripheral blood underwent Ficoll-Hypaque density gradient centrifugation to isolate PBMCs, which were then cryopreserved in liquid nitrogen.

Source material: PBMCs. This receptor was obtained from a woman aged 45-65 years in good health. The V and J genes are TRBV6-5 and TRBJ2-3; 7 middle bases align to TRBD2. The CDR3 region reads CASSSSFSGGTDTQYF. The nucleotide sequence reads as follows: TGTGCCAGCAGTTCCTCATTTTCGGGAGGAACGGATACGCAGTATTTT.